The entry below gives a single TCR beta chain sequence along with its context. This entry belongs to a study of radiotherapy plus CTLA-4 blockade in lung cancer. Background on the study: Among patients, roughly 18% showed objective responses, and roughly 30% had disease control.

Germline V CDR1 and CDR2: SEHNR, FQNEAQ (reference sequence). The length of the CDR3 is 16 residues. The V end lost 2 bases, the J end lost 3 bases, and 14 bases lay between the germline ends. The data were produced by immunoSEQ multiplex PCR, yet TCRdb's version contains in-frame clones alone and is incomplete. The sample lists more than 35,000 clones, about 85% seen once, with 5% to 6% in the top ten. The chain uses TRBV7-9 and TRBJ1-5; tentatively, D is TRBD1 (6 bases). The sequence derives from a human donor with non-small cell lung cancer who had stable disease on radiotherapy plus ipilimumab. This material consisted of peripheral blood, taken from a patient treated with radiotherapy plus ipilimumab. Here the CDR3 reads CASSLYVDRFNQPQHF. The DNA for the CDR3 is TGTGCCAGCAGCTTATATGTCGACAGGTTCAATCAGCCCCAGCATTTT. Combining the CDR3 with reference TRBV7-9 and TRBJ1-5 gives the whole variable domain DTGVSQNPRHKITKRGQNVTFRCDPISEHNRLYWYRQTLGQGPEFLTYFQNEAQLEKSRLLSDRFSAERPKGSFSTLEIQRTEQGDSAMYLCASSLYVDRFNQPQHFGDGTRLSIL.